The source of this TCR beta chain is a study of blood T cell repertoires in COVID-19. At the level of the study: Whether acute or convalescent, the COVID-19 samples came from the United States, Italy and Spain.

The table came from immunoSEQ multiplex PCR; TCRdb's copy has only in-frame clones and leaves some out. The repertoire holds approximately 200,000 clones, with 84% as singletons. CDR1 KGHDR and CDR2 SFDVKD come from the germline V gene. V lost 2 bases and J lost 5; bases outside the gene matches: 3. This CDR3 spans 15 amino acids. The clonotype originates from a woman aged 55-69 years who had recovered from COVID-19. The sequenced sample was peripheral blood. The chain uses TRBV24-1 and TRBJ2-1; 9 bases match TRBD2. Here the CDR3 reads CATSDWRGGNNEQFF. The CDR3 nucleotides read TGTGCCACCAGTGATTGGCGGGGGGGAAACAATGAGCAGTTCTTC.